These T cell receptor beta chains were read from a single sample in a study of cytomegalovirus exposure and HLA in healthy donors. Only in-frame clones appear in the TCRdb table, and some are missing; sequencing was by immunoSEQ multiplex PCR. The table records 55,000 to 80,000 clones, roughly 95% of them present only once. Material: PBMCs. These receptor sequences come from a man younger than 35 in good health and CMV-seronegative. Both conserved end residues are part of each CDR3. The D gene is left open where the match is weak. The size field is filled for only some rows; it gives once, few, many or a size class.

-	TRBD2	TRBV5-1	TRBJ2-3	TGCGCCAGCAGCTTGGATGCTAGCGGGGGACCGTCAGATACGCAGTATTTT	CASSLDASGGPSDTQYF
-	-	TRBV7-9	TRBJ2-1	TGTGGGTCAAGGGGGGGGGATGAGCAGTTCTTC	CGSRGGDEQFF
once	TRBD1	TRBV5-1	TRBJ1-2	TGCGCCAGCAGCGAGGGACAGAACTATGGCTACACCTTC	CASSEGQNYGYTF
-	-	TRBV28	TRBJ1-5	TGTGCCAGCAGTTTAGCTTACGACGGTCGGACAGCCCTACCTTATAGCAATCAGCCCCAGCATTTT	CASSLAYDGRTALPYSNQPQHF
-	-	TRBV7-2	TRBJ1-2	TGTGCCAGCAGCCCCACAGGGCTCGCCTATGGCTACACCTTC	CASSPTGLAYGYTF
once	-	TRBV30	TRBJ1-2	TGTGCCTGGGAAGAGGATGGGAGGAGAGGCTACACCTTC	CAWEEDGRRGYTF
-	-	TRBV7-8	TRBJ1-5	TGTGCCAGCAGCCCAGATTGGGAGGTGGTTGGATATAGCAATCAGCCCCAGCATTTT	CASSPDWEVVGYSNQPQHF
-	TRBD1	TRBV30	TRBJ1-5	TGTGCCTGGAGTACCAGGGGGGTCCATCAGCCCCAGCATTTT	CAWSTRGVHQPQHF
-	TRBD1	TRBV10-3	TRBJ2-3	TGTGCCATCAGTGAGGAGGGAACAGGGGGGCTTAGCACAGATACGCAGTATTTT	CAISEEGTGGLSTDTQYF
-	TRBD2	TRBV11-1	TRBJ2-2	TGTGCCAGCAGCAAATCGACTAGCGGATACACCGGGGAGCTGTTTTTT	CASSKSTSGYTGELFF
-	TRBD1	TRBV6-7	TRBJ1-5	TGTGCCACCCCCGAGCAGGGGGGATTGACTTGTAGCAATCAGCCCCAGCATTTT	CATPEQGGLTCSNQPQHF
-	TRBD1	TRBV5-1	TRBJ2-2	TGCGCCAGCGCCGGGACAGTTAACACCGGGGAGCTGTTTTTT	CASAGTVNTGELFF
-	-	TRBV19	TRBJ1-2	TGTGCCAGTCGCGGCGAGCATTACGGCTACACCTTC	CASRGEHYGYTF
-	-	TRBV18	TRBJ1-5	TGTGCCAGCTCACCAATTTTGGTCAGGGATAATCAGCCCCAGCATTTT	CASSPILVRDNQPQHF
-	TRBD1	TRBV7-3	TRBJ2-5	TGTGCCAGCAGCTTATCAACAGGGGGTCTCGAGACCCAGTACTTC	CASSLSTGGLETQYF
-	-	TRBV28	TRBJ1-2	TGTGCCAGCAGTACTCAGGGGTCTATCTTTGGCTACACCTTC	CASSTQGSIFGYTF
-	-	TRBV6-5	TRBJ1-3	TGTGCCAGCAGGCCGGTCCGCTCTGGAAACACCATATATTTT	CASRPVRSGNTIYF
-	TRBD1	TRBV30	TRBJ1-2	TGTGCCTGGAGTGTCGGGACAGGGGGCGCCGAGGGCTACACCTTC	CAWSVGTGGAEGYTF
-	TRBD2	TRBV5-4	TRBJ2-7	TGTGCCAGCAGCCTGGGACTAGCGGGGAACCACTACGAGCAGTACTTC	CASSLGLAGNHYEQYF
-	-	TRBV6-5	TRBJ2-7	TGTGCCAGCAGCGGGGTCTACGAGCAGTACTTC	CASSGVYEQYF
once	-	TRBV5-6	TRBJ2-7	TGTGCCAGCAGCTTATACCGGGACATTGCCTACGAGCAGTACTTC	CASSLYRDIAYEQYF
-	-	TRBV6-6	TRBJ1-5	TGTGCCAGCAGGATACCCGCGGGCAATCAGCCCCAGCATTTT	CASRIPAGNQPQHF